This TCR beta chain was obtained from a study of T-cell reconstitution after alpha-beta-depleted transplantation in children. Trimming took off 0 bases at V and 12 bases at J, with 15 bases between the two ends. The CDR3 is 12 amino acids. Germline V gene lookup returns CDR1 DFQATT and CDR2 SNEGSKA (reference sequence). For TCRbeta, the library was prepared with unique molecular identifiers. TCRdb reanalysed the PCR reads using MiXCR and keeps one entry per CDR3 protein. Here the sample spans 150,000 to 200,000 distinct CDR3 sequences, around 7% being singletons. This clonotype showed up many times. This clonotype was sampled from a human donor who donated a stem cell graft to a child with Wiskott-Aldrich syndrome. This sample comprised PBMCs from the stem cell graft donor, obtained from the stem cell graft. V usage is TRBV20-1 and J usage is TRBJ2-7; D may be TRBD1 or TRBD2 (5 bases each). The DNA for the CDR3 is TGCAGTGCTAGAGATATCGGGGCTGGGAGGTACTTC. Its protein is CSARDIGAGRYF.